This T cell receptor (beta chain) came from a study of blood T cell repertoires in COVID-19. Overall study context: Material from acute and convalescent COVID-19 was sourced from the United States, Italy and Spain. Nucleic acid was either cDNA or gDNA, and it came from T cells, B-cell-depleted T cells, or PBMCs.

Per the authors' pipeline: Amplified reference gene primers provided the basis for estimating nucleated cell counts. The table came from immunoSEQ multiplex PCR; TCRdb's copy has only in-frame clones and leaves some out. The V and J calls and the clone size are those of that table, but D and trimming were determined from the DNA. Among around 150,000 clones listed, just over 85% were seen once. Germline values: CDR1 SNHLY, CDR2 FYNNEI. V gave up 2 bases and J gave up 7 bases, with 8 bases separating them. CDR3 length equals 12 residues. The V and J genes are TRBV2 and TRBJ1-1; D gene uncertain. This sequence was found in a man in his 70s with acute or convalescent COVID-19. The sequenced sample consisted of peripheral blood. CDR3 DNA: TGTGCCAGCAGTGAACGCGGCGGTGAAGCTTTCTTT. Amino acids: CASSERGGEAFF.